This TCR beta chain is from a study of blood T cell repertoires in COVID-19. The repertoire was sequenced with immunoSEQ multiplex PCR; TCRdb's copy has only in-frame clones and lacks some. The table has a few hundred thousand clones, 83% seen once. This CDR3 has 14 residues. Germline V CDR1 and CDR2: SGHNT, YYREEE (reference sequence). Trimming took off 0 bases at V and 1 base at J, with 8 bases between the two ends. This chain links TRBV5-4 with TRBJ2-7; D gene unclear. The sequence came from a woman in her 50s who had recovered from COVID-19. Specimen: PBMCs or T cells enriched from blood (not recorded which). CDR3 DNA: TGTGCCAGCAGCTTGGGCCGTCAGTCCTACGAGCAGTACTTC. This encodes CASSLGRQSYEQYF.